The 14 T cell receptor beta chains presented below share a single source sample, sequenced in a study of blood T cell repertoires in COVID-19. Measured with immunoSEQ multiplex PCR; TCRdb has only the in-frame clones, and not every one. Counted here are roughly 380,000 clones, about nine tenths occurring once; the ten biggest clones make up approximately 1%. Sequenced material: PBMCs or T cells enriched from blood (not recorded which). These receptors were obtained from a woman in her twenties or thirties who had been exposed to COVID-19.

The chain combines TRBV6-1 with TRBJ1-2; D is unclear. V was cut by 4 bases and J by 4 bases, with 7 bases left in between. The germline V gene has CDR1 MNHNS and CDR2 SASEGT. CDR3 length: 12 amino acids. CDR3 in DNA: TGTGCCAGCAGTGGAGAGTCCTATGGCTACACCTTC. Encoded protein: CASSGESYGYTF.

J is TRBJ2-7 and V is TRBV5-6; 9 positions match TRBD1. Per germline, CDR1 SGHDT and CDR2 YYEEEE. This CDR3 comprises 15 residues. Germline trimming cut 5 bases from V and 2 bases from J; bases unmatched to any gene: 8. CDR3: CASRGQGRGTYEQYF. In DNA form, the CDR3 reads TGTGCCAGCAGGGGACAGGGTAGGGGGACCTACGAGCAGTACTTC.

The chain is built from TRBV29-1 and TRBJ1-5, with 9 bases identical to TRBD1. This CDR3 is built from 12 residues. V gave up 5 bases and J gave up 5 bases; unmatched junction bases: 1. Germline CDR1 and CDR2: SQVTM and ANQGSEA. The CDR3 DNA reads TGCAGCGTTCGGACAGGGGATCAGCCCCAGCATTTT. It yields the protein CSVRTGDQPQHF.

There are a few counts of this clone. DNA for the CDR3: TGTGCCAGCAGCGCCACCGGGACTTCCACCGGGGAGCTGTTTTTT. Translating gives CASSATGTSTGELFF. The chain links TRBV9 to TRBJ2-2; D is possibly TRBD2 (6 bases). This CDR3 is built from 15 residues. Trimming pared 3 bases from V and 4 bases from J, leaving 13 bases between. Germline V gene data show CDR1 as SGDLS and CDR2 as YYNGEE.

The chain uses TRBV11-2 and TRBJ2-3, with 7 bases lining up with TRBD2. This CDR3 has 18 amino acids. V shed 1 base, J shed 2 bases, and the junction held 12 bases outside the gene matches. Germline V gene data show CDR1 as SGHAT and CDR2 as FQNNGV. The CDR3 region is CASSLARAGRFNTDTQYF. The CDR3 DNA reads as TGTGCCAGCAGCTTAGCTAGGGCCGGGAGGTTTAACACAGATACGCAGTATTTT.

The V and J genes are TRBV7-9 and TRBJ2-7; tentative D call: TRBD1 (5 bases). From germline, CDR1 is SEHNR and CDR2 FQNEAQ (reference sequence). V was clipped by 4 bases and J by 0 bases, with 16 bases between them. The CDR3 spans 16 residues. The CDR3 DNA reads TGTGCCAGCAGCTCTTCGTGGGGCAGGGCCTCCTACGAGCAGTACTTC. Protein product: CASSSSWGRASYEQYF.

Comments on this clone: Other DNA sequences of this sample code for an identical CDR3. V is TRBV27 and J is TRBJ2-1; TRBD2 agrees at 7 bases. The junction had 4 bases not matched to a gene; V was cut back by 0 bases and J by 2 bases. The CDR3 contains 16 residues. Germline V CDR1 and CDR2: MNHEY, SMNVEV (reference sequence). The CDR3 coding sequence is TGTGCCAGCAGTTTATCACCACTAGCGACCTACAATGAGCAGTTCTTC. Translation: CASSLSPLATYNEQFF.

The chain couples TRBV18 to TRBJ2-7; 7 bases align to TRBD2. Germline values: CDR1 KGHSH, CDR2 LQKENI. With V trimmed by 3 bases and J by 4 bases, 15 bases remained unmatched. This CDR3 has 17 amino acids. CDR3 DNA: TGTGCCAGCTCACCCTCGATGACCGGGGGGTCCGCTTACGAGCAGTACTTC. Its translation is CASSPSMTGGSAYEQYF.

The chain links TRBV4-2 to TRBJ1-2; D gene uncertain. CDR1 and CDR2 from the germline V gene are LGHNA and YNFKEQ. CDR3 length equals 15 residues. The V gene lost 0 bases and the J gene lost 4 bases, with 12 bases spanning the gap. The CDR3 reads CASSQERTSGYGYTF. The CDR3 nucleotides read TGTGCCAGCAGCCAAGAAAGAACGAGTGGCTATGGCTACACCTTC.

The chain uses TRBV19 and TRBJ2-1, with D uncertain. Germline CDR1 reads LNHDA; CDR2 reads SQIVND (reference sequence). CDR3 length: 15 residues. The V end lost 10 bases, the J end lost 0 bases, and 16 bases lay between the germline ends. The CDR3, as DNA: TGTGCCACCAGTCCGGGTTTTAGCTCCTACAATGAGCAGTTCTTC. Translating gives CATSPGFSSYNEQFF.

The table lists this clone with a few counts. The chain joins TRBV24-1 to TRBJ2-2; 9 nucleotides line up with TRBD1. V lost 6 bases, J lost 2 bases, and 9 bases stayed unmatched. CDR1 and CDR2 (germline): KGHDR, SFDVKD. This CDR3 has 17 amino acids. This chain's CDR3 is CATSFAPGQGNTGELFF. In DNA, the CDR3 is TGTGCCACCAGTTTCGCCCCGGGACAGGGAAACACCGGGGAGCTGTTTTTT.

This clone was detected once. The V gene is TRBV28, the J gene TRBJ2-3; 9 nucleotides match TRBD1. CDR1 and CDR2 from the germline V gene are MDHEN and SYDVKM. The V gene end was trimmed by 5 bases and the J gene end by 1 base; junction bases not matched to a gene: 13. CDR3 length equals 18 residues. Here the CDR3 DNA reads TGTGCCAGCAGTGTCGACAGGGGGGATGCGATTCGCACAGATACGCAGTATTTT. Translation: CASSVDRGDAIRTDTQYF.

The chain joins TRBV15 to TRBJ2-3; maybe TRBD2 (7 bases). CDR3 size: 14 residues. V shed 5 bases and J shed 2 bases, with 11 bases lying between them. Germline loops: CDR1 LNHNV, CDR2 YYDKDF (reference sequence). This CDR3 reads CATSGGGVTDTQYF. CDR3 bases: TGTGCCACCAGCGGAGGGGGGGTCACAGATACGCAGTATTTT. The full variable domain, rest sourced from reference TRBV15 and TRBJ2-3, is DAMVIQNPRYQVTQFGKPVTLSCSQTLNHNVMYWYQQKSSQAPKLLFHYYDKDFNNEADTPDNFQSRRPNTSFCFLDIRSPGLGDTAMYLCATSGGGVTDTQYFGPGTRLTVL.

This chain connects TRBV5-6 to TRBJ2-7; possible D gene TRBD1, 6 bases. Trimming shortened V by 1 base and J by 3 bases, and 11 bases separated the two germline ends. The germline gives CDR1 SGHDT, CDR2 YYEEEE. There are 14 residues in the CDR3. CDR3 sequence (DNA): TGTGCCAGCAGCTTGAGCCAGGGGAGCTACGAGCAGTACTTC. It encodes CASSLSQGSYEQYF.